The 5 T cell receptor beta chains below come from one sample, sequenced in a study of blood T cells in healthy people across ages. PCR was performed a second time for roughly 7 to 12 cycles using a sample-barcoded 5' primer and a J-beta primer mix. From the 5' RACE reads, TCRdb called clonotypes with MiXCR, one entry per CDR3 protein. The table has hundreds of thousands of distinct CDR3 sequences, roughly 43% seen once. Sequencing was done on a sample of blood. These TCRs come from an older man in good health.

The V and J genes are TRBV5-1 and TRBJ1-4; perhaps TRBD1 as D (5 bases). Germline V gene sequence: CDR1 SGHRS, CDR2 YFSETQ. V gave up 1 base and J gave up 7 bases, with 17 bases separating them. This CDR3 is 16 amino acids long. The CDR3 loop is CASSLNPTGSSEKLFF. The CDR3 bases are TGCGCCAGCAGCTTGAACCCAACAGGATCCTCTGAAAAACTGTTTTTT.

This clonotype was picked up a small number of times. CDR3 sequence (DNA): TGTGCCAGCAGCACCCCCGGGACTAGCGGTTACACCGGGGAGCTGTTTTTT. Amino acids: CASSTPGTSGYTGELFF. V gene TRBV6-1 combines with J gene TRBJ2-2; TRBD2 aligns across 11 bases. Germline V gene data show CDR1 as MNHNS and CDR2 as SASEGT. The CDR3 extends over 17 amino acids. Trimming at V came to 6 bases and at J to 3 bases, leaving 9 bases not matched to a gene.

Of note for this clonotype: The missing conserved phenylalanine or tryptophan at the end of this CDR3 makes a read error likely. The DNA is omitted, as the CDR3 cannot be located on it reliably, and the CDR3 follows TCRdb's listing. This chain uses TRBV21-1 with TRBJ2-3; TRBD2 is the table's D call and was not checked against the DNA. TRBV21-1 constitutes a pseudogene. The CDR3 contains 15 residues when both ends are counted. The CDR3 loop reads CASSTPSGSLDTQYL.

The J gene is TRBJ1-4, the V gene TRBV20-1; 7 bases line up with TRBD1. With 8 bases clipped from V and 6 bases from J, the junction kept 12 bases outside the gene matches. Germline lookup yields CDR1 DFQATT and CDR2 SNEGSKA (reference sequence). This CDR3 has 14 residues. DNA of the CDR3: TGCAGTCCTCAAACCGGGACAGCTGATGAAAAACTGTTTTTT. This gives the protein CSPQTGTADEKLFF.

The J gene is TRBJ1-2, the V gene TRBV21-1; the table names TRBD1, a call not compared with the DNA. TRBV21-1 is a pseudogene locus. This CDR3 has 10 amino acids. The DNA of the CDR3 is TGTGCCAGCCGAACAGGCGGCTACACCTTC. Protein product: CASRTGGYTF.